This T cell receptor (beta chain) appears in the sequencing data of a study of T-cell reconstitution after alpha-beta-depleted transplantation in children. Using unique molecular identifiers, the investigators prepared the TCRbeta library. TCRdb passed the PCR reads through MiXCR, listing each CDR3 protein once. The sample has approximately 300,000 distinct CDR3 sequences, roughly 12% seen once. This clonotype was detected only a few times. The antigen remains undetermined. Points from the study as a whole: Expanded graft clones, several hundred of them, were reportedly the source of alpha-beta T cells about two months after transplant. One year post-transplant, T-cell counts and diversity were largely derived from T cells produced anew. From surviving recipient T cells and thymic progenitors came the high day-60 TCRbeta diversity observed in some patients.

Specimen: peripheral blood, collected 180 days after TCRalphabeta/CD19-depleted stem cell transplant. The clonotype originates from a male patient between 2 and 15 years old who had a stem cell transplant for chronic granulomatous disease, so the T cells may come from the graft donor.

The CDR3, as DNA: TGCGCCAGCAGCCAACAGGACAGGGGCGTCTATGGCTACACCTTC. Encoded protein: CASSQQDRGVYGYTF. The V gene is TRBV4-1, the J gene TRBJ1-2; 9 bases align to TRBD1. Trimming cost V 2 bases and J 4 bases; bases outside gene matches: 5. The CDR3 is 15 residues long. Germline CDR1 MGHRA, CDR2 YSYEKL.